The present T cell receptor (beta chain) was sequenced within a study of T cell repertoires in cytomegalovirus infection. The overall study: Public TCR beta signatures indicated both CMV infection and matching HLA type.

MiXCR, applied by TCRdb to the reads, yields one record per CDR3 protein. The sample holds some 350,000 distinct CDR3 sequences; about a third are singletons and the top ten take about 13%. The V end lost 3 bases, the J end lost 2 bases, and 11 bases lay between the germline ends. CDR3 length: 14 residues. Points from the study as a whole: Ex vivo, HLA-C-restricted CMV-specific TCR beta clonotypes prevailed over the rest of the response.

Points on this clonotype: Its antigen is currently unknown.

The material was cultured PBMCs, obtained from culture after CMV antigen stimulation. J is TRBJ2-7 and V is TRBV12-3 or TRBV12-4; maybe TRBD1 (6 bases). This clonotype was sampled from a human donor in good health (CMV status not recorded). Some clones in this sample may be carry-over from other donors' samples. The DNA for the CDR3 is TGTGCCAGCAGTTTCTCAGGGGTGGCCTACGAGCAGTACTTC. This encodes CASSFSGVAYEQYF.